This passage covers 9 T cell receptor beta chains from one sample sequenced in a study of cytomegalovirus exposure and HLA in healthy donors. Libraries were prepared by immunoSEQ multiplex PCR; TCRdb keeps only in-frame clonotypes and omits some of them. This table holds 200,000 to 250,000 clones, less than 90% found once. Sequenced input: PBMCs. These receptors were taken from a woman aged 18-29 years in good health and CMV-seronegative.

The chain's CDR3 is CASSSQGTLSHEQYF. The CDR3 coding sequence is TGTGCCAGCAGCTCACAGGGGACCCTATCCCACGAGCAGTACTTC. The chain recombines TRBV6-5 with TRBJ2-7; 7 bases map to TRBD1. Per germline, CDR1 MNHEY and CDR2 SVGAGI. With V trimmed by 6 bases and J by 5 bases, 13 bases remained unmatched. This CDR3 has 15 amino acids.

The CDR3 reads CASSLAEGHGYTF. The CDR3 DNA follows: TGTGCCAGCAGCTTAGCGGAGGGCCATGGCTACACCTTC. The J gene is TRBJ1-2, the V gene TRBV7-9, with no clear D. V dropped 0 bases and J dropped 6 bases, with 8 bases sitting between them. The CDR3 length is 13 residues. Germline loops: CDR1 SEHNR, CDR2 FQNEAQ (reference sequence).

The V call is TRBV28, the J call TRBJ2-7, with D possibly called TRBD1 or TRBD2 (5 bases each). This CDR3 is built from 19 residues. Germline CDR1 is MDHEN and CDR2 is SYDVKM. V dropped 4 bases and J dropped 3 bases, with 28 bases sitting between them. Here the CDR3 reads CASSSLNLTTGRGVYEQYF. DNA for the CDR3: TGTGCCAGCAGTTCCCTGAACCTCACGACGGGGAGAGGGGTCTACGAGCAGTACTTC.

The V call is TRBV5-6, the J call TRBJ2-7; 7 nucleotides match TRBD1. This CDR3 region has 14 residues. The ends lost 2 bases at V and 4 bases at J; junction bases unmatched: 6. Germline assignment: CDR1 SGHDT and CDR2 YYEEEE. CDR3 DNA: TGTGCCAGCAGCTTTGGGCAGGGGGTGTACGAGCAGTACTTC. Translated, it gives CASSFGQGVYEQYF.

The gene calls are TRBV9 and TRBJ2-1, with D possibly called TRBD1 or TRBD2 (5 bases each). Trimming cost V 7 bases and J 10 bases, with 15 bases left between them. The CDR3 loop spans 12 amino acids. Germline lookup yields CDR1 SGDLS and CDR2 YYNGEE. CDR3 bases: TGTGCCAGCCGAGGGGCAACGGCGGAGCAGTTCTTC. Its protein is CASRGATAEQFF. Filled out from reference TRBV9 and TRBJ2-1, the complete variable domain reads DSGVTQTPKHLITATGQRVTLRCSPRSGDLSVYWYQQSLDQGLQFLIQYYNGEERAKGNILERFSAQQFPDLHSELNLSSLELGDSALYFCASRGATAEQFFGPGTRLTVL.

The chain is built from TRBV5-4 and TRBJ1-5; a weak D match, TRBD1 (6 bases). V shed 0 bases and J shed 6 bases, with 13 bases lying between them. There are 15 residues in the CDR3. CDR1 is SGHNT and CDR2 is YYREEE in the germline V gene (reference sequence). The CDR3 DNA follows: TGTGCCAGCAGCTTGGATTCAGGGGAGGTTCAGCCCCAGCATTTT. Translated, it gives CASSLDSGEVQPQHF.

The chain has TRBV6-5 and TRBJ2-1; possibly TRBD2 for D (7 bases). The V and J ends lost 1 base and 7 bases respectively, with 17 bases between them. This CDR3 is 16 amino acids long. Germline V gene lookup returns CDR1 MNHEY and CDR2 SVGAGI. CDR3 region: CASSYFLPGGGNEQFF. CDR3 coding DNA: TGTGCCAGCAGTTACTTTCTCCCGGGGGGCGGGAATGAGCAGTTCTTC.

V and J are TRBV7-9 and TRBJ1-2; D gene ambiguous. The CDR3 totals 14 residues. Looked up from germline, CDR1 is SEHNR and CDR2 is FQNEAQ (reference sequence). The V end was cut by 2 bases, the J end by 4 bases, with 11 bases between. This chain's CDR3 is CASSLISGPYGYTF. The CDR3 DNA is TGTGCCAGCAGCTTAATCTCAGGCCCCTATGGCTACACCTTC.

V usage is TRBV4-1 and J usage is TRBJ1-4; D remains unclear. V gave up 2 bases and J gave up 0 bases, with 10 bases separating them. The germline gives CDR1 MGHRA, CDR2 YSYEKL. The CDR3 runs to 16 residues. For the CDR3, the DNA is TGCGCCAGCAGCCAATTTCACAGCACAACTAATGAAAAACTGTTTTTT. Translating gives CASSQFHSTTNEKLFF.